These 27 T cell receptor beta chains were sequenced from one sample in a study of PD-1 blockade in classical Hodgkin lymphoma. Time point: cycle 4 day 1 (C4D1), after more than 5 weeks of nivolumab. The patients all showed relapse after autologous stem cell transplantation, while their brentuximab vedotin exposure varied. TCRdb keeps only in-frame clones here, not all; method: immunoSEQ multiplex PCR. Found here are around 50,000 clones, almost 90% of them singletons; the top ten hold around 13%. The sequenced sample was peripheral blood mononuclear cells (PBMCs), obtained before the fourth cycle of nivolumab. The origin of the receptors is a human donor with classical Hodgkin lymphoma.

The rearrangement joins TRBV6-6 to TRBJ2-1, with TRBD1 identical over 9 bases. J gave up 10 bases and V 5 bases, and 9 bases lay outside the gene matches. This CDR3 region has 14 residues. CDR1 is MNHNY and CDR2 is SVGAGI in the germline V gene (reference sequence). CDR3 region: CASSPLGQGKEQFF. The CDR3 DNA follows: TGTGCCAGCAGTCCCCTGGGACAGGGAAAAGAGCAGTTCTTC.

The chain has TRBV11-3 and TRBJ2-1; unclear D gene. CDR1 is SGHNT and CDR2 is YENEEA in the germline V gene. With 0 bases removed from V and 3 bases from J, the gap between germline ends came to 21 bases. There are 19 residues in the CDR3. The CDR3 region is CASSLDYPLRTPIYNEQFF. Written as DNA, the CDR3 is TGTGCCAGCAGCTTAGATTACCCCCTGAGGACCCCGATCTACAATGAGCAGTTCTTC.

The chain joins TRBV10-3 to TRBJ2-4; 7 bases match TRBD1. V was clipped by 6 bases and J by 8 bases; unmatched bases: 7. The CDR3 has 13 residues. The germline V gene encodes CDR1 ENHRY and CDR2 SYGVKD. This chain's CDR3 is CAISNRGPDIQYF. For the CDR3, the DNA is TGTGCCATCAGCAACAGGGGACCGGACATTCAGTACTTC.

In DNA form, the CDR3 reads TGTGCCAGCAGCCCACCCAGGGCCTCTGGGGCCAACGTCCTGACTTTC. Protein sequence: CASSPPRASGANVLTF. This sequence joins TRBV11-2 and TRBJ2-6; perhaps TRBD1 as D (5 bases). The V and J ends lost 5 bases and 0 bases respectively, with 11 bases between them. Germline assignment: CDR1 SGHAT and CDR2 FQNNGV. The CDR3 is made up of 16 amino acids.

Here the CDR3 DNA reads TGTGCCAGCAGTTTCCCTTACACACAGGGGCGGTCGAACACTGAAGCTTTCTTT. It is translated as CASSFPYTQGRSNTEAFF. The rearrangement joins TRBV28 to TRBJ1-1; the match to TRBD1 covers 7 bases. Germline CDR1 and CDR2: MDHEN and SYDVKM. The CDR3 covers 18 residues. V gave up 3 bases and J gave up 1 base; unmatched junction bases: 14. The full variable domain, with the rest looked up from reference TRBV28 and TRBJ1-1, is DVKVTQSSRYLVKRTGEKVFLECVQDMDHENMFWYRQDPGLGLRLIYFSYDVKMKEKGDIPEGYSVSREKKERFSLILESASTNQTSMYLCASSFPYTQGRSNTEAFFGQGTRLTVV.

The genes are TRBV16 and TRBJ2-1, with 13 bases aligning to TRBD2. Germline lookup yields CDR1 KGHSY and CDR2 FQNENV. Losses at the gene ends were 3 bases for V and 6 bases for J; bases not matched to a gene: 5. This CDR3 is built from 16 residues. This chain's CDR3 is CASSHGLAGDVNEQFF. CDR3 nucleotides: TGTGCCAGCAGCCACGGACTAGCGGGAGATGTCAATGAGCAGTTCTTC.

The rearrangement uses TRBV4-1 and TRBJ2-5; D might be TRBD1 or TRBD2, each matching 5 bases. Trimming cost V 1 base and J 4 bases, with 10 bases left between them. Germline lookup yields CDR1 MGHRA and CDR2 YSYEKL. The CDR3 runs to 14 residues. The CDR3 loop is CASSQAGSGETQYF. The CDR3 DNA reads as TGCGCCAGCAGCCAAGCAGGGAGTGGAGAGACCCAGTACTTC.

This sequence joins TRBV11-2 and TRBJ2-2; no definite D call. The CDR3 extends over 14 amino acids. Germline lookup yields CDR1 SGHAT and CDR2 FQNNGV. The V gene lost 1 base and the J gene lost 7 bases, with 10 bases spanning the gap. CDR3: CASSLGSTNGELFF. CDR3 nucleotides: TGTGCCAGCAGCTTAGGCAGTACGAACGGGGAGCTGTTTTTT.

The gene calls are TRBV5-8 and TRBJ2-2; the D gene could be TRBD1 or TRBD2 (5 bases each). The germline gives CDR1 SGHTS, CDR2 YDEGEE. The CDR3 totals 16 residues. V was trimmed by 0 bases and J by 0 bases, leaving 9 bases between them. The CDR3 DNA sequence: TGTGCCAGCAGCTTGGTACTGGGGGCGAACACCGGGGAGCTGTTTTTT. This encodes CASSLVLGANTGELFF. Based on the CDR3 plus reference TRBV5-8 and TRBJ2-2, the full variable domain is EAGVTQSPTHLIKTRGQQATLRCSPISGHTSVYWYQQALGLGLQFLLWYDEGEERNRGNFPPRFSGRQFPNYSSELNVNALELEDSALYLCASSLVLGANTGELFFGEGSRLTVL.

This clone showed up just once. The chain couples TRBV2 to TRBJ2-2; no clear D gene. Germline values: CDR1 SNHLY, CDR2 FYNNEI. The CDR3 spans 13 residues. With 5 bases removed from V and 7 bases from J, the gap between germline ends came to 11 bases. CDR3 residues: CASSYYLNGELFF. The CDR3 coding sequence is TGTGCCAGCAGTTATTACCTGAACGGGGAGCTGTTTTTT.

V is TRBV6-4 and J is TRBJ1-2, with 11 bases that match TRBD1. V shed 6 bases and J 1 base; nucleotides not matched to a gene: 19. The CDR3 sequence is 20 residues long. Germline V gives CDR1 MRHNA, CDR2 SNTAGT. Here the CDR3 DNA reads TGTGCCAGCAGCGACCTGATGGGACAGGGGGATCGGCTATATAACTATGGCTACACCTTC. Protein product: CASSDLMGQGDRLYNYGYTF.

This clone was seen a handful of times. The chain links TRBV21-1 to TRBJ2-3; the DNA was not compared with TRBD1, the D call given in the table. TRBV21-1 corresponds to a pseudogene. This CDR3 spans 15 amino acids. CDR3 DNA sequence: TGTGCCAGCAGCAAAGAGGACAGGGGAACAGATACGCAGTATTTT. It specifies CASSKEDRGTDTQYF.

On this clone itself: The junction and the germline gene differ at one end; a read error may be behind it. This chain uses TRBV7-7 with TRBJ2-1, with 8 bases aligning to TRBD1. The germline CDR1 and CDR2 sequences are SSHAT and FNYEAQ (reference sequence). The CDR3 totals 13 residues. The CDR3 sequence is CASSHNRGNEQFF. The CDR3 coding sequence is TGTGCTAGCAGCCATAACAGGGGGAATGAGCAGTTCTTC. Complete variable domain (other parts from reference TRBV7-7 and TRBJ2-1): GAGVSQSPRYKVTKRGQDVTLRCDPISSHATLYWYQQALGQGPEFLTYFNYEAQPDKSGLPSDRFSAERPEGSISTLTIQRTEQRDSAMYRCASSHNRGNEQFFGPGTRLTVL.

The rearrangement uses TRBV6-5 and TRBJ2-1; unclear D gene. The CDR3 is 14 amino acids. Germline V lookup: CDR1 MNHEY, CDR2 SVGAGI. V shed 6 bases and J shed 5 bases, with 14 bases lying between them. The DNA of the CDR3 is TGTGCCAGCAGCTCCACGGGCCTAAACAATGAGCAGTTCTTC. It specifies CASSSTGLNNEQFF.

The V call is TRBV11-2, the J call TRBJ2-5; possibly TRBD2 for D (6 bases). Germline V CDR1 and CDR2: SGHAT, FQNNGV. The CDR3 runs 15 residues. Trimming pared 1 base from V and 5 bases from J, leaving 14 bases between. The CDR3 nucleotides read TGTGCCAGCAGCTTAGGGGTGGTAGCGGCGGAGACCCAGTACTTC. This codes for CASSLGVVAAETQYF.

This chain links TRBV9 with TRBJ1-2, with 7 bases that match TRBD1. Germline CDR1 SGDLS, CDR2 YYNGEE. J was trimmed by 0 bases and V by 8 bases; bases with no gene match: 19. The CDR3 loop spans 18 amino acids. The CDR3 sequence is CASRQDGVRGASNYGYTF. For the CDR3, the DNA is TGTGCCAGTAGACAAGATGGCGTCAGGGGGGCTTCTAACTATGGCTACACCTTC.

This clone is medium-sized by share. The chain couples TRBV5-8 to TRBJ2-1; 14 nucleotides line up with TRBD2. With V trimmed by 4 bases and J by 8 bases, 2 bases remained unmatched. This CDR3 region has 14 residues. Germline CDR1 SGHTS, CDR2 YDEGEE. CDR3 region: CASSGLAGGDEQFF. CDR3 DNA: TGTGCCAGCAGCGGACTAGCGGGAGGTGATGAGCAGTTCTTC.

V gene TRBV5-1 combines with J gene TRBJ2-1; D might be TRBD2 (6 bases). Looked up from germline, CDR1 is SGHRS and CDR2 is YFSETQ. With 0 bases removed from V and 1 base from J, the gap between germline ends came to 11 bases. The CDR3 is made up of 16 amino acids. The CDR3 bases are TGCGCCAGCAGCTTGGTTTGGGGAGGTTCCTACAATGAGCAGTTCTTC. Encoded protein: CASSLVWGGSYNEQFF.

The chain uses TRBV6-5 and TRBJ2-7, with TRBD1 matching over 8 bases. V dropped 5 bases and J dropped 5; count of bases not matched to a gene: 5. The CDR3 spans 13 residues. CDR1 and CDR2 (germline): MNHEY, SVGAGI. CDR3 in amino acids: CASSGQGLNEQYF. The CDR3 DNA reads TGTGCCAGCAGTGGACAGGGATTGAACGAGCAGTACTTC.

Written as DNA, the CDR3 is TGTGCCAGCAGCTTAGCCCCCCCGACAGGGGAAAGGGTCTACGAGCAGTACTTC. Translating it yields CASSLAPPTGERVYEQYF. The chain joins TRBV7-6 to TRBJ2-7; 8 nucleotides match TRBD1. The CDR3 length is 18 residues. The germline gives CDR1 SGHVS, CDR2 FNYEAQ. J was trimmed by 3 bases and V by 0 bases; bases with no gene match: 13. The variable domain in full, completed from reference TRBV7-6 and TRBJ2-7, reads GAGVSQSPRYKVTKRGQDVALRCDPISGHVSLYWYRQALGQGPEFLTYFNYEAQQDKSGLPNDRFSAERPEGSISTLTIQRTEQRDSAMYRCASSLAPPTGERVYEQYFGPGTRLTVT.

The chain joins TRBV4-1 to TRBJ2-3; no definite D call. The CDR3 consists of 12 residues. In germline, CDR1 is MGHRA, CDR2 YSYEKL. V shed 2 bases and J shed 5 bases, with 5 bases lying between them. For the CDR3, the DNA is TGCGCCAGCAGCCAAAGGCAAGATACGCAGTATTTT. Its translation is CASSQRQDTQYF.

This CDR3 reads CASSLGGGPGELFF. CDR3 in DNA: TGTGCCAGCAGTTTGGGCGGCGGCCCCGGGGAGCTGTTTTTT. V is TRBV27 and J is TRBJ2-2; unclear D gene. Trimming shortened V by 3 bases and J by 6 bases, and 11 bases separated the two germline ends. Germline-derived CDR1 and CDR2 are MNHEY and SMNVEV (reference sequence). The CDR3 has 14 residues.

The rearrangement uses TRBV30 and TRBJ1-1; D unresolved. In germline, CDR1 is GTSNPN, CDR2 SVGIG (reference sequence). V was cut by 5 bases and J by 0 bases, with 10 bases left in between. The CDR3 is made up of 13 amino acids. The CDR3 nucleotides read TGTGCCTGGGGGAGTCTTATGAACACTGAAGCTTTCTTT. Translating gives CAWGSLMNTEAFF. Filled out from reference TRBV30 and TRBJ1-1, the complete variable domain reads SQTIHQWPATLVQPVGSPLSLECTVEGTSNPNLYWYRQAAGRGLQLLFYSVGIGQISSEVPQNLSASRPQDRQFILSSKKLLLSDSGFYLCAWGSLMNTEAFFGQGTRLTVV.

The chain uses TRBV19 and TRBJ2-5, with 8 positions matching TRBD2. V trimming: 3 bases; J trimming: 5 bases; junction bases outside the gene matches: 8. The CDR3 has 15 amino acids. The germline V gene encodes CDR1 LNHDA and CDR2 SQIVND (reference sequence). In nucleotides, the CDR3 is TGTGCCAGTAGTATCCTTCCCGGGACTAGGGAGACCCAGTACTTC. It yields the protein CASSILPGTRETQYF.

The CDR3 nucleotides read TGTGCCAGCAGCCCCGACCAAAATCAGCCCCAGCATTTT. As protein: CASSPDQNQPQHF. The chain has TRBV5-5 and TRBJ1-5, with unresolved D. Germline lookup yields CDR1 SGHKS and CDR2 YYEKEE (reference sequence). The germline V and J ends were trimmed by 4 bases and 4 bases, with 9 bases remaining between them. The CDR3 length is 13 residues.

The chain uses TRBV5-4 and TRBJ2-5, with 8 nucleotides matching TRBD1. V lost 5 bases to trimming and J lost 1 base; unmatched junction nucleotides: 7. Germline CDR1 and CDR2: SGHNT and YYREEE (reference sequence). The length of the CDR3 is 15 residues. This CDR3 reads CASRTRGTGQETQYF. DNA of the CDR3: TGTGCCAGCAGGACTAGAGGGACAGGCCAAGAGACCCAGTACTTC.

The DNA of the CDR3 is TGCGCCAGCAGCCAAGATCGTCCTGGGACGTCACCGGGTGGGACTAACTATGGCTACACCTTC. This sequence encodes CASSQDRPGTSPGGTNYGYTF. The rearrangement joins TRBV4-1 to TRBJ1-2; maybe TRBD1 (5 bases). V lost 0 bases to trimming and J lost 0 bases, with 26 bases between them. The germline V gene has CDR1 MGHRA and CDR2 YSYEKL. The CDR3 loop spans 21 amino acids.